Below, one TCR beta chain is given with its context. Sequencing used immunoSEQ multiplex PCR; TCRdb keeps in-frame clones, though not all of them. The sample has approximately 250,000 clones, 75% to 90% seen once. V lost 0 bases and J 8 bases, leaving 14 bases between the germline ends. The CDR3 length is 15 residues. Looked up from germline, CDR1 is MNHEY and CDR2 is SVGAGI. This sample was included in a study of blood T cell repertoires in COVID-19. As for the study in general: The United States, Italy and Spain supplied acute and convalescent COVID-19 samples.

This receptor was identified in a woman aged 25 to 39 with acute COVID-19. The genes are TRBV6-5 and TRBJ2-1, with TRBD2 as a possible D gene (6 bases). Material for sequencing was PBMCs or T cells enriched from blood (not recorded which). The CDR3 DNA reads as TGTGCCAGCAGTTACTCTAGGAACGGCGGGGATGAGCAGTTCTTC. Encoded protein: CASSYSRNGGDEQFF.